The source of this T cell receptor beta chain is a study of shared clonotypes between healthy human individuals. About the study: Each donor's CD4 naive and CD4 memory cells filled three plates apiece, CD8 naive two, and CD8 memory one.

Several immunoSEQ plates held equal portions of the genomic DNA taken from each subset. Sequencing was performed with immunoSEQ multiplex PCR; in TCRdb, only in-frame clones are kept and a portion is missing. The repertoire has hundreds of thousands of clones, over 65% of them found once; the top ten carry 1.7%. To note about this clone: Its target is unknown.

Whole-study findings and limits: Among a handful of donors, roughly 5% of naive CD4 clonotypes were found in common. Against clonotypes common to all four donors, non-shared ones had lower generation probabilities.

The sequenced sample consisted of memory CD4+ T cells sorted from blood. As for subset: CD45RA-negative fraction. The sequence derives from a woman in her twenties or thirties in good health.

CDR3 in DNA: TGTGCCAGCAGCGCCTCGGGACGGGACTACACTGAAGCTTTCTTT. Translating it yields CASSASGRDYTEAFF. The chain employs TRBV9 and TRBJ1-1; TRBD1 is a possible D gene (5 bases). The CDR3 spans 15 residues. Germline CDR1 is SGDLS and CDR2 is YYNGEE. The V and J ends lost 3 bases and 3 bases respectively, with 15 bases between them.